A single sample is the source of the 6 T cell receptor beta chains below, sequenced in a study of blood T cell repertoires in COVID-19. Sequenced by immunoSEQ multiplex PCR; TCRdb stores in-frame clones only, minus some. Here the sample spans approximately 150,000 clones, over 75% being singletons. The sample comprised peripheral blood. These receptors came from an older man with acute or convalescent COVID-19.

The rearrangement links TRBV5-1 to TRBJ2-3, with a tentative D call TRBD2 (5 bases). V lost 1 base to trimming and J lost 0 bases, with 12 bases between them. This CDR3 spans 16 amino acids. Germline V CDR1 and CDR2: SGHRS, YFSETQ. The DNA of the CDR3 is TGCGCCAGCAGCTTGATTCGAGGGAGTAGCACAGATACGCAGTATTTT. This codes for CASSLIRGSSTDTQYF.

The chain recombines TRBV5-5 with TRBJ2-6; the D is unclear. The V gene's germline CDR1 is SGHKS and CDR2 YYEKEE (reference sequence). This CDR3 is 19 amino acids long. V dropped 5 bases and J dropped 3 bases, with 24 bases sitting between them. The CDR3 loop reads CASSVPSLSTPHGANVLTF. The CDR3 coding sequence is TGTGCCAGCAGTGTCCCATCCCTTTCCACTCCCCATGGGGCCAACGTCCTGACTTTC.

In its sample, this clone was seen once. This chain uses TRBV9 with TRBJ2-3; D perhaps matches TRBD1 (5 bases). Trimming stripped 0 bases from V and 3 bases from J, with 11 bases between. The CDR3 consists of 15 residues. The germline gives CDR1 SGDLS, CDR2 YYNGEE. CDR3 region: CASSVAGMATDTQYF. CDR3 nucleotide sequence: TGTGCCAGCAGCGTAGCAGGGATGGCAACAGATACGCAGTATTTT.

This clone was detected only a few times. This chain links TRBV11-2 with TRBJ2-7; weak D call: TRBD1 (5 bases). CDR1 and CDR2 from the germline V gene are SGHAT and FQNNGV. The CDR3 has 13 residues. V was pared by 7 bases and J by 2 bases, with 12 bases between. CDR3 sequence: CASMAGWAYEQYF. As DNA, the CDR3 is TGTGCCAGCATGGCAGGGTGGGCCTACGAGCAGTACTTC.

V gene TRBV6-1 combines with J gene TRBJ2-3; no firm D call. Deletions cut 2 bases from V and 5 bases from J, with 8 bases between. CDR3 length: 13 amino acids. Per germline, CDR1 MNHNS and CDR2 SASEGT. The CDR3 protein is CASSEFRGDTQYF. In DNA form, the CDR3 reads TGTGCCAGCAGTGAATTCAGAGGAGATACGCAGTATTTT.

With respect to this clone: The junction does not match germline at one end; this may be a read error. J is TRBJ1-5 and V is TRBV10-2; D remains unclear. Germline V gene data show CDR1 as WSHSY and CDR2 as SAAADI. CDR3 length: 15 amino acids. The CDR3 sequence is CASSQSGRMAQPQHF. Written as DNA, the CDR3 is TGCGCCAGCAGTCAGTCGGGGAGAATGGCTCAGCCCCAGCATTTT.